This entry lists 16 T cell receptor beta chains sequenced from one sample in a study of chemoradiotherapy in HPV16-positive cancers. Data came from immunoSEQ multiplex PCR; TCRdb stores just in-frame clones and leaves some out. This sample carries over 5,000 clones, about 88% of them seen once, and the ten largest clones take under 2.5%. The source material was tumor tissue, sampled from a patient who underwent chemoradiotherapy. These receptors originate from a human donor with HPV-associated anogenital cancer.

The chain has TRBV5-1 and TRBJ1-2, with D hard to call. Trimming took off 5 bases at V and 3 bases at J, with 17 bases between the two ends. The CDR3 totals 15 residues. Germline CDR1 and CDR2: SGHRS and YFSETQ. The CDR3 region is CASRPFRTGDYGYTF. In nucleotides, the CDR3 is TGCGCCAGCAGGCCTTTCCGAACCGGTGACTATGGCTACACCTTC.

V is TRBV10-3 and J is TRBJ2-5; 9 bases map to TRBD1. V was pared by 5 bases and J by 5 bases, with 6 bases of the junction left unmatched. Per germline, CDR1 ENHRY and CDR2 SYGVKD. CDR3 length: 14 residues. CDR3 in amino acids: CAISRGQGGETQYF. The CDR3 nucleotides read TGTGCCATCAGTCGGGGACAGGGCGGGGAGACCCAGTACTTC.

V is TRBV5-4 and J is TRBJ2-3, with D possibly being TRBD1 (5 bases). Germline V gene sequence: CDR1 SGHNT, CDR2 YYREEE (reference sequence). V was shortened by 1 base and J by 4 bases, with 7 bases between the two germline ends. The CDR3 is made up of 13 amino acids. The CDR3 coding sequence is TGTGCCAGCAGCTTGTGGACATCAGATACGCAGTATTTT. Amino acids: CASSLWTSDTQYF.

This clone appeared a single time. This chain joins TRBV9 and TRBJ1-4; possibly TRBD1 for D (6 bases). In germline, CDR1 is SGDLS, CDR2 YYNGEE. V lost 1 base and J 7 bases, leaving 14 bases between the germline ends. CDR3 size: 15 residues. The CDR3 DNA reads TGTGCCAGCAGCGTAAGGGGGGAAGAGAGTGAAAAACTGTTTTTT. Protein product: CASSVRGEESEKLFF.

The rearrangement links TRBV7-3 to TRBJ2-3; 13 nucleotides align to TRBD2. J lost 0 bases, V lost 1 base, and 10 bases had no gene match. The CDR3 is made up of 20 amino acids. CDR1 is SGHTA and CDR2 is FQGTGA in the germline V gene. CDR3 DNA: TGTGCCAGCAGCTTAAAAGCTCGTGGGGGACTAGCGGGAAGCACAGATACGCAGTATTTT. Its translation is CASSLKARGGLAGSTDTQYF.

The chain carries TRBV7-9 and TRBJ2-7; no firm D call. With 5 bases removed from V and 5 bases from J, the gap between germline ends came to 10 bases. The V gene's germline CDR1 is SEHNR and CDR2 FQNEAQ (reference sequence). This CDR3 is 12 amino acids long. The CDR3, as DNA: TGTGCCAGCAGCAAGCCTCAAGACGAGCAGTACTTC. This codes for CASSKPQDEQYF.

The genes are TRBV7-3 and TRBJ2-2; 8 nucleotides align to TRBD2. J was trimmed by 3 bases and V by 5 bases; bases with no gene match: 5. CDR1 SGHTA and CDR2 FQGTGA come from the germline V gene. The CDR3 runs 15 residues. The CDR3 sequence is CASSPTSAHTGELFF. CDR3 DNA sequence: TGTGCCAGCAGCCCGACTAGCGCTCACACCGGGGAGCTGTTTTTT.

The chain couples TRBV19 to TRBJ2-1; 10 positions agree with TRBD2. The CDR3 runs to 16 residues. CDR1 and CDR2 from the germline V gene are LNHDA and SQIVND (reference sequence). V gave up 7 bases and J gave up 4 bases; unmatched junction bases: 10. The CDR3 bases are TGTGCCAGTATTTCTAGCGGGAGCAGTCCTTACAATGAGCAGTTCTTC. This translates into CASISSGSSPYNEQFF. The full variable domain, its missing parts supplied by reference TRBV19 and TRBJ2-1, is DGGITQSPKYLFRKEGQNVTLSCEQNLNHDAMYWYRQDPGQGLRLIYYSQIVNDFQKGDIAEGYSVSREKKESFPLTVTSAQKNPTAFYLCASISSGSSPYNEQFFGPGTRLTVL.

V usage is TRBV2 and J usage is TRBJ2-7; D perhaps matches TRBD2 (6 bases). Germline V CDR1 and CDR2: SNHLY, FYNNEI. Trimming stripped 7 bases from V and 5 bases from J, with 12 bases between. This CDR3 spans 12 amino acids. CDR3: CASNLGTDEQYF. Written as DNA, the CDR3 is TGTGCCAGCAACCTAGGGACTGACGAGCAGTACTTC.

V is TRBV7-2 and J is TRBJ2-3; D is possibly TRBD1 or TRBD2 (5 bases each). V dropped 2 bases and J dropped 6 bases, with 9 bases sitting between them. In germline, CDR1 is SGHTA, CDR2 FQGNSA. CDR3 length: 13 residues. As DNA, the CDR3 is TGTGCCAGCAGCTTACGGGGCGCTGATACGCAGTATTTT. Protein product: CASSLRGADTQYF.

The genes are TRBV29-1 and TRBJ1-2; D is possibly TRBD1 (5 bases). CDR3 length: 12 amino acids. Germline assignment: CDR1 SQVTM and CDR2 ANQGSEA. Trimming removed 5 bases at V and 5 bases at J, with 12 bases between. The CDR3 DNA follows: TGCAGCGTTTGGGGGGGGGAGTATGGCTACACCTTC. Translating gives CSVWGGEYGYTF.

V gene TRBV4-1 combines with J gene TRBJ2-1, with TRBD2 matching over 16 bases. The CDR3 length is 20 residues. V was pared by 1 base and J by 6 bases, with 12 bases of the junction left unmatched. CDR1 and CDR2 (germline): MGHRA, YSYEKL. The CDR3 nucleotides are TGCGCCAGCAGCCAAGGTGCGGGGACTAGCGGGAGGGTAGGTGGCAATGAGCAGTTCTTC. It is translated as CASSQGAGTSGRVGGNEQFF.

J is TRBJ2-5 and V is TRBV27; 11 bases map to TRBD2. TRBJ2-7 explains the end of the DNA better; the J call may be wrong. This CDR3 region has 16 residues. Per germline, CDR1 MNHEY and CDR2 SMNVEV (reference sequence). CDR3 coding DNA: TGTGCCAGTCGACTTACAGGGACTAGCGGTTCCTACGAGCAGTACTTC. It encodes CASRLTGTSGSYEQYF.

This chain joins TRBV28 and TRBJ1-4, with a possible D match to TRBD1 (5 bases). The germline V gene encodes CDR1 MDHEN and CDR2 SYDVKM. V was clipped by 3 bases and J by 4 bases, with 15 bases between them. The CDR3 totals 16 residues. In nucleotides, the CDR3 is TGTGCCAGCAGTTTCGGGGCAGGGTTAGGTAATGAAAAACTGTTTTTT. This sequence encodes CASSFGAGLGNEKLFF.

The genes are TRBV7-2 and TRBJ2-7; D might be TRBD2 (6 bases). CDR3 length: 15 amino acids. CDR1 and CDR2 from the germline V gene are SGHTA and FQGNSA. Trimming removed 0 bases from V and 0 bases from J, with 9 bases in between. DNA for the CDR3: TGTGCCAGCAGCTTAGCCTCTAGCGCCTCCTACGAGCAGTACTTC. It yields the protein CASSLASSASYEQYF.

The rearrangement uses TRBV29-1 and TRBJ1-3; TRBD1 agrees at 9 bases. V was pared by 1 base and J by 6 bases, with 1 base of the junction left unmatched. Germline loops: CDR1 SQVTM, CDR2 ANQGSEA. The CDR3 sequence is 13 residues long. The CDR3: CSVEGTGENTIYF. Written as DNA, the CDR3 is TGCAGCGTTGAAGGGACAGGGGAAAACACCATATATTTT. The full variable domain, with the rest looked up from reference TRBV29-1 and TRBJ1-3, is SAVISQKPSRDICQRGTSLTIQCQVDSQVTMMFWYRQQPGQSLTLIATANQGSEATYESGFVIDKFPISRPNLTFSTLTVSNMSPEDSSIYLCSVEGTGENTIYFGEGSWLTVV.